The T cell receptor (beta chain) described here comes from a study of tumor-infiltrating lymphocytes in primary liver carcinoma. Overall study: Patients' primary liver carcinoma was surgically resected. Overall study findings and caveats: Tumor-adjacent and tumor-blood pairs displayed less overlap than did pairs of tumor regions. When set against blood, tumors had a significantly higher top-250-clone fraction (p = 0.039).

The CDR3 length is 14 residues. Germline V CDR1 and CDR2: SGHAT, FQNNGV. Out of unsorted whole blood came the blood RNA, and germline DNA was extracted as well. Patients in the cohort were treatment-naive and living with chronic HBV infection. This clonotype is a singleton in its sample. The antigen is unknown. The junction differs from germline at one of its ends, possibly a read error. TCR beta cDNA was prepared out of 500 ng total RNA by means of a constant-region primer. Three rounds of nested multiplex PCR with slightly modified ARM-PCR produced TCR beta libraries. Running around 9 cycles apiece, the first two PCR rounds relied on TRBV1-TRBV30 forward primers together with a C-beta reverse primer. TCRdb used MiXCR to reprocess the multiplex PCR reads, holding one entry per CDR3 protein. This sample has 310,000 or so distinct CDR3 sequences, with roughly three fifths found just once.

V gene TRBV11-2 combines with J gene TRBJ2-2, with D possibly matching TRBD1 (5 bases). Specimen: peripheral blood. The TCR originated in a woman in her 30s with primary liver carcinoma and hepatitis B virus infection. CDR3 sequence reads: CVSSFDSSSGELFF. DNA of the CDR3: TGTGTCAGCAGCTTTGACAGCTCCTCAGGGGAGCTGTTTTTT.